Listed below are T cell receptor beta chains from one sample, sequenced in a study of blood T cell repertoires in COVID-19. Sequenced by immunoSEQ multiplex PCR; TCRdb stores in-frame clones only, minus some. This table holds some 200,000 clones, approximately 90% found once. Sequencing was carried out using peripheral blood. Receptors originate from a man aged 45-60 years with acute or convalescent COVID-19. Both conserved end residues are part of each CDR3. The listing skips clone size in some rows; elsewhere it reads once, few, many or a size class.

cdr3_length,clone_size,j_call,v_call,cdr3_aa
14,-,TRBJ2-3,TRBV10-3,CAIGLAGTTDTQYF
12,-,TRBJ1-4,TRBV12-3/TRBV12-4,CASSFSGQLLFF
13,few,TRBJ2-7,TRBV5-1,CASSFTEPSEQYF
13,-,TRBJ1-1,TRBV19,CASSISLTAEAFF
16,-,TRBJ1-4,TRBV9,CASSPNTGIGNEKLFF
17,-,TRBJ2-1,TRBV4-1,CASSQRVNGGESYEQFF
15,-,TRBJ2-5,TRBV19,CASSGTGTYQETQYF
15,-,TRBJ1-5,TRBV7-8,CASSLIGAGGQPQHF
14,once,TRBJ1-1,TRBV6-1,CASSEGGLLTEAFF
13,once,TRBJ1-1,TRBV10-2,CASSVEVNTEAFF
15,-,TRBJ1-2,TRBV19,CASSPTQGATYGYTF
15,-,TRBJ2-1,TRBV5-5,CASSFAVGSYNEQFF
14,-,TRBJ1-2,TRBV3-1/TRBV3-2,CASSQLEGARGYTF
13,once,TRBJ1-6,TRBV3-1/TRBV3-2,CASSRGFNSPLHF
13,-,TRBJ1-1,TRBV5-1,CASSLTVGAEAFF
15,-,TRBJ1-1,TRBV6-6,CASSSRGQGTAEAFF
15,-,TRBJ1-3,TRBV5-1,CASSLGTGSANTIYF